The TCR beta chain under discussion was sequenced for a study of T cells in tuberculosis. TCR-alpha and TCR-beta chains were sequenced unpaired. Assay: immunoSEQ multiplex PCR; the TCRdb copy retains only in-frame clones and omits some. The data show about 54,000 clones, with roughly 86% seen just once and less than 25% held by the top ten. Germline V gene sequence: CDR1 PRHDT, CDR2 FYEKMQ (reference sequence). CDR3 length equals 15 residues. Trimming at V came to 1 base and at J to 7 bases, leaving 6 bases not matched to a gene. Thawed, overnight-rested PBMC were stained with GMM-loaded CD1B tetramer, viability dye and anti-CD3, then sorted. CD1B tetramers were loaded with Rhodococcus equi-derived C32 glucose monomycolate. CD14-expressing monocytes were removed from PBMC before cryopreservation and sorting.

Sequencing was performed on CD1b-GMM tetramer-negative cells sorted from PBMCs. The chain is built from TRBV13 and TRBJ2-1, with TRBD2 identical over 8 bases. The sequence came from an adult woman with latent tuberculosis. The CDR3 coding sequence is TGTGCCAGCAGCTTAGCGGGGGGGGCTACTAATGAGCAGTTCTTC. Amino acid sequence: CASSLAGGATNEQFF.